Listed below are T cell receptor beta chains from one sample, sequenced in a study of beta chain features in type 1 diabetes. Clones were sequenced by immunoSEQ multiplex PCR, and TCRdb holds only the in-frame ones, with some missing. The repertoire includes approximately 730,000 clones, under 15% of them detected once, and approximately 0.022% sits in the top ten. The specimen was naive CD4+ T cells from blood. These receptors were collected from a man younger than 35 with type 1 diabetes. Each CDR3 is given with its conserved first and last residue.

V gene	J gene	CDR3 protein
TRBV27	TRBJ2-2	CASSFRQGASGELFF
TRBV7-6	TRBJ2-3	CASSLTSGVSTDTQYF
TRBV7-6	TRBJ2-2	CASSPQEGALTGELFF
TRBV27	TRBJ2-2	CASSIAGATGELFF
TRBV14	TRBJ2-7	CASSLLAGVSYEQYF
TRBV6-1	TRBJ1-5	CASDDRMDQPQHF
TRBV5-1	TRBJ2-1	CASSPSTFSGGSWDEQFF
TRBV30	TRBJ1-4	CAWSANRDLVF
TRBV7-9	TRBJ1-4	CASMPRGNEKLFF
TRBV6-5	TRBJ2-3	CASTLGRFTDTQYF
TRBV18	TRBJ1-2	CASSPPLGQSYGYTF
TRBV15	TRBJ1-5	CATSREGQGRSPQHF
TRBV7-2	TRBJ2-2	CASSQRPLTNTGELFF
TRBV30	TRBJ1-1	CAWSLGPMNTEAFF
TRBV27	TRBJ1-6	CASSEGQGSYNSPLHF
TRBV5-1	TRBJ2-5	CASSLEGYQETQYF
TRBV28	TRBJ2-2	CASSLEGELFF
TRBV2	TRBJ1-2	CASSEAGYGYTF
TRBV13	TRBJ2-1	CASSETGLKNEQFF
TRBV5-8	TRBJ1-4	CASSFPGTHEKLFF
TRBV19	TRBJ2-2	CATNPLDSNTGELFF
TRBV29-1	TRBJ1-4	CSVRRAFNEKLFF
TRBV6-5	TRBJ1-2	CASSSEGRQTYGYTF
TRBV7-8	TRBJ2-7	CASSTTTGSYEQYF
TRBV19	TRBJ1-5	CASSIDGTGEQPQHF
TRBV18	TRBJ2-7	CASSLGWDEQYF
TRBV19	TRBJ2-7	CASSTRTGYEQYF